This T cell receptor (beta chain) came from a study of cytotoxic CD8 clonotypes in ibrutinib-treated CLL. Study in general: Patients: more than 10 relapsed/refractory, about 14 treatment-naive, under 18 IGHV unmutated. On average, about 92,000 productive rearrangements and just over 250,000 productive templates per sample.

The CDR3 has 13 amino acids. Germline V gene lookup returns CDR1 MNHEY and CDR2 SMNVEV (reference sequence). The V gene lost 6 bases and the J gene lost 2 bases, with 9 bases spanning the gap. Whole-study findings and limits: The study sampled sustained-remission and progressing patients at different times. While tracking circulating CD8+ T-cell counts, baseline clonality exceeded that of age-matched healthy donors.

On this clone itself: The antigen is not known. Other DNA sequences of this sample code for an identical CDR3.

Clones were sequenced by immunoSEQ multiplex PCR, and TCRdb holds only the in-frame ones, with some missing. The sample holds 150,000 to 200,000 clones; more than 65% are singletons and the top ten take over 2%. The V call is TRBV27, the J call TRBJ2-3; D gene ambiguous. The sequence derives from a human donor with chronic lymphocytic leukemia. The sample here was PBMCs, taken after 12 months of ibrutinib treatment. In DNA, the CDR3 is TGTGCCAGCAGGAGTGATCCCACAGATACGCAGTATTTT. This encodes CASRSDPTDTQYF.